A selection of T cell receptor beta chains follows, all from one sample in a study of T cells in Graves' hyperthyroidism and ophthalmopathy. One entry per CDR3 protein results from TCRdb running MiXCR on the multiplex PCR reads. The sample holds around 700,000 distinct CDR3 sequences, around a sixth seen once. Sequenced sample: blood. The receptor set was obtained from a woman aged 45-65 years with Graves' hyperthyroidism that later progressed to Graves' ophthalmopathy. Both conserved end residues are part of each CDR3. The order of the fields is D gene, J gene, clone size, V gene, CDR3 DNA, CDR3 protein. D genes are given only for firm matches. Only part of the rows carry a size: once, few, many, or a class if the clone is expanded.

TRBD1 TRBJ2-1 . TRBV12-3/TRBV12-4 TGTGCCAGCAGTTTAAGTGTGACAGGGGAGCACAATGAGCAGTTCTTC CASSLSVTGEHNEQFF
TRBD1 TRBJ1-2 few TRBV7-8 TGTGCCAGCAGCCTCCGGGACAGCCTGGGCTATGGCTACACCTTC CASSLRDSLGYGYTF
. TRBJ2-7 few TRBV18 TGTGCCAGCTCACCCAGGGACACGAGAGACTACGAGCAGTACTTC CASSPRDTRDYEQYF
TRBD2 TRBJ2-1 . TRBV7-2 TGTGCCAGCAGCTTAATCCAGCGGGGGGGCCTCTATGAGCAGTTCTTC CASSLIQRGGLYEQFF
. TRBJ1-2 . TRBV27 TGTGCCAGCAGTCTTGGTCCCCGGGATATCTATGGCTACACCTTC CASSLGPRDIYGYTF
TRBD2 TRBJ2-7 few TRBV18 TGTGCCAGCTCACCTTTCGGGGGACTAGCGGGGGGCGACTACGAGCAGTACTTC CASSPFGGLAGGDYEQYF
TRBD2 TRBJ2-3 many TRBV28 TGTGCCACCCAAGCGGGGATTGCAGATACGCAGTATTTT CATQAGIADTQYF
. TRBJ1-5 many TRBV7-8 TGTGCCAGCAGCTTAACCCGTAGCAATCAGCCCCAGCATTTT CASSLTRSNQPQHF
. TRBJ1-4 . TRBV7-6 TGTGCCAGCAGCTTAGGGGTACCGCCTCCAACTAATGAAAAACTGTTTTTT CASSLGVPPPTNEKLFF
. TRBJ2-1 . TRBV7-6 TGTGCCAGCAGCTTAGCGGACTATCACAATGAGCAGTTCTTC CASSLADYHNEQFF
. TRBJ1-1 many TRBV20-1 TGCAGTGCTAGACATGGCAGTCGCAACACTGAAGCTTTCTTT CSARHGSRNTEAFF
TRBD1 TRBJ1-1 . TRBV12-5 TGTGCTAGTGGTGGGCCGGGACAGGGCTGGACTGAAGCTTTCTTT CASGGPGQGWTEAFF
. TRBJ2-5 once TRBV6-1 TGTGCCAGCAATCGAGGTGGATTGATGGAGACCCAGTACTTC CASNRGGLMETQYF
. TRBJ1-4 many TRBV5-1 TGCGCCAGCAGCTTGGCGGTTACGCAGAATGAAAAACTGTTTTTT CASSLAVTQNEKLFF
. TRBJ2-1 . TRBV4-2 TGTGCCAGCAGCCAAGGACCCCGGGTAAGCTCCTACAATGAGCAGTTCTTC CASSQGPRVSSYNEQFF
. TRBJ1-3 few TRBV10-1 TGCGCCAGCAGTGAGTCTTGGGGAAGCTCTGGAAACACCATATATTTT CASSESWGSSGNTIYF
TRBD1 TRBJ2-5 . TRBV5-5 TGTGCCAGCAGCTCGGTCGACAGGGGGGAAGAGACCCAGTACTTC CASSSVDRGEETQYF
. TRBJ2-1 many TRBV20-1 TGCAGTGCTAGAGTTGACAGGGGGTATGGCGGGGGGTTATACAATGAGCAGTTCTTC CSARVDRGYGGGLYNEQFF
. TRBJ1-3 once TRBV5-1 TGCGCCAGCAGCGGCGGGACACCTGGAAACACCATATATTTT CASSGGTPGNTIYF
TRBD1 TRBJ2-2 . TRBV6-6 TGTGCCAGCAGTTACTCGAGTCCAGGGGGAACCGGGGAGCTGTTTTTT CASSYSSPGGTGELFF
. TRBJ2-7 . TRBV29-1 TGCAGCGTTGAAGTGGATAGGGCCTACGAGCAGTACTTC CSVEVDRAYEQYF
. TRBJ2-7 . TRBV20-1 TGCAGTGCTAGGGGCGGAGGGGGTTTCTCCTACGAGCAGTACTTC CSARGGGGFSYEQYF
. TRBJ2-5 many TRBV7-2 TGTGCCAGCAGCCCACAGAGTTCTGCCCAGTACTTC CASSPQSSAQYF
TRBD1 TRBJ1-2 . TRBV6-1 TGTGCCAGCAGTAGAAGGACAGGGGGCATCTATGGCTACACCTTC CASSRRTGGIYGYTF
. TRBJ2-7 . TRBV29-1 TGCAGCGTTGAAGACTGGGATACCTACGAGCAGTACTTC CSVEDWDTYEQYF
. TRBJ1-1 . TRBV7-9 TGTGCCAGCAGCTTAGAATCGACAAGGGGCTTCACTGAAGCTTTCTTT CASSLESTRGFTEAFF
. TRBJ2-1 few TRBV7-8 TGTGCCAGCAGCTTAGGGGGCGCGGATCCCTACAATGAGCAGTTCTTC CASSLGGADPYNEQFF